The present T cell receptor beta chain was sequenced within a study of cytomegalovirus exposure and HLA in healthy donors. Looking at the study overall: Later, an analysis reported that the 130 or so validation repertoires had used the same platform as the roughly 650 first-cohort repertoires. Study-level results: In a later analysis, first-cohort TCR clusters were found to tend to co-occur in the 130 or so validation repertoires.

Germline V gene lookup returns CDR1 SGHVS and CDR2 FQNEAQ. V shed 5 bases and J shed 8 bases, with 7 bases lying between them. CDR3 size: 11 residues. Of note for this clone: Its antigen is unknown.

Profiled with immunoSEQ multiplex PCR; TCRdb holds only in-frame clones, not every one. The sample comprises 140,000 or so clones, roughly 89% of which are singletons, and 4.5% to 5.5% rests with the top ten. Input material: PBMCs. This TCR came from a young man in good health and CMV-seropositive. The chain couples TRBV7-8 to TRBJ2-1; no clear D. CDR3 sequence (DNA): TGTGCCAGCAGCCAAAACTATGAGCAGTTCTTC. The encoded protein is CASSQNYEQFF.